One and the same sample provided the 7 T cell receptor beta chains below, sequenced in a study of siplizumab effects on memory and regulatory T cells. The table came from immunoSEQ multiplex PCR; TCRdb's copy has only in-frame clones and leaves some out. The sample shows approximately 56,000 clones, about 98% of them seen only once. Material for sequencing was naive CD8+ T cells sorted from blood. The receptor set was obtained from a human donor in good health.

The chain employs TRBV7-2 and TRBJ2-7, with 10 bases fitting TRBD2. CDR1 and CDR2 from the germline V gene are SGHTA and FQGNSA. The CDR3 has 16 residues. The V gene end was trimmed by 1 base and the J gene end by 0 bases; junction bases not matched to a gene: 3. This CDR3 is CASSLVASGSSYEQYF. The CDR3 DNA reads TGTGCCAGCAGCTTAGTAGCTAGCGGGAGCTCCTACGAGCAGTACTTC.

The CDR3 sequence: CASSQGVLGGVSYGYTF. CDR3 sequence (DNA): TGTGCCAGCAGCCAAGGGGTTCTGGGAGGCGTGAGCTATGGCTACACCTTC. The chain recombines TRBV14 with TRBJ1-2; D call uncertain. The V end lost 1 base, the J end lost 4 bases, and 19 bases lay between the germline ends. Germline CDR1 is SGHDN and CDR2 is FVKESK. This CDR3 is 17 amino acids long. The full variable domain, its missing parts supplied by reference TRBV14 and TRBJ1-2, is EAGVTQFPSHSVIEKGQTVTLRCDPISGHDNLYWYRRVMGKEIKFLLHFVKESKQDESGMPNNRFLAERTGGTYSTLKVQPAELEDSGVYFCASSQGVLGGVSYGYTFGSGTRLTVV.

V gene TRBV19 combines with J gene TRBJ1-2, with 8 bases fitting TRBD1. CDR3 size: 15 residues. The trim removed 3 bases at V and 3 bases at J, leaving 6 bases unmatched. Germline CDR1 reads LNHDA; CDR2 reads SQIVND (reference sequence). CDR3: CASSIGTGGYYGYTF. CDR3 sequence (DNA): TGTGCCAGTAGTATCGGGACAGGAGGCTACTATGGCTACACCTTC.

This rearrangement joins TRBV27 to TRBJ2-1, with 7 bases aligning to TRBD2. CDR1 and CDR2 (germline): MNHEY, SMNVEV (reference sequence). This CDR3 is built from 16 residues. With 3 bases clipped from V and 6 bases from J, the junction kept 11 bases outside the gene matches. The DNA for the CDR3 is TGTGCCAGCAGTTTTGGGGAATGGGAGGGACTCAATGAGCAGTTCTTC. Translation gives CASSFGEWEGLNEQFF.

A single count supports this clone. V is TRBV19 and J is TRBJ2-3; D may be TRBD2 (5 bases). The CDR3 covers 15 residues. Germline V lookup: CDR1 LNHDA, CDR2 SQIVND (reference sequence). V gave up 6 bases and J gave up 4 bases, with 17 bases separating them. CDR3 bases: TGTGCCAGTAGCGCATACGGGAATTCCTCAGATACGCAGTATTTT. This codes for CASSAYGNSSDTQYF.

This clone was seen a single time. V is TRBV7-9 and J is TRBJ2-3; D uncertain. The CDR3 spans 11 residues. The V and J ends lost 7 bases and 5 bases respectively, with 7 bases between them. Germline CDR1 SEHNR, CDR2 FQNEAQ (reference sequence). CDR3 bases: TGTGCCAGCAAGCCCGGAGATACGCAGTATTTT. It yields the protein CASKPGDTQYF.

The rearrangement joins TRBV30 to TRBJ1-1, with unresolved D. Germline values: CDR1 GTSNPN, CDR2 SVGIG (reference sequence). CDR3 length: 13 amino acids. V was trimmed by 2 bases and J by 1 base, leaving 8 bases between them. In nucleotides, the CDR3 is TGTGCCTGGAGTTTGTGGGGGAACACTGAAGCTTTCTTT. Translated, it gives CAWSLWGNTEAFF.